Each of the 6 T cell receptor beta chains below was sequenced from the same sample in a study of vaccination and CD4 T cells after COVID-19. Indicated treatment: roughly ten-day PBMC culture with coronavirus spike peptide pools or control peptides (ViraFEST assay). No cognate antigen is known for these TCRs. An Oncomine TCR Beta short-read assay was used to sequence the DNA from cultured CD4+ T cells. TCRdb re-derived calls from the PCR reads in MiXCR, one entry per CDR3 protein. This table holds roughly 9,800 distinct CDR3 sequences, around a quarter found once. The sequences come from CD4+ T cells from blood, cultured in vitro, collected before SARS-CoV-2 vaccination. The receptors shown here come from a human donor who received a COVID-19 vaccine.

This chain joins TRBV20-1 and TRBJ2-7; TRBD1 agrees at 7 bases. The V segment lost 8 bases and the J segment 0 bases; nucleotides outside the gene matches: 7. Germline lookup yields CDR1 DFQATT and CDR2 SNEGSKA (reference sequence). The CDR3 covers 13 residues. In DNA form, the CDR3 reads TGCAGTTTTGGACAGGCATCCTCCTACGAGCAGTACTTC. Protein product: CSFGQASSYEQYF.

The chain joins TRBV6-5 to TRBJ2-7, with 9 nucleotides matching TRBD1. CDR1 is MNHEY and CDR2 is SVGAGI in the germline V gene. The V segment lost 2 bases and the J segment 3 bases; nucleotides outside the gene matches: 5. CDR3 length: 15 residues. CDR3 protein: CASSYPDRGDYEQYF. The CDR3 nucleotides read TGTGCCAGCAGTTACCCAGACAGGGGGGACTACGAGCAGTACTTC.

This chain links TRBV10-1 with TRBJ2-3; 7 bases line up with TRBD1. The germline CDR1 and CDR2 sequences are WNHNN and SYGVQD (reference sequence). With 6 bases clipped from V and 9 bases from J, the junction kept 12 bases outside the gene matches. The CDR3 spans 14 residues. The CDR3 sequence: CASSSDRAIGTQYF. The CDR3 coding sequence is TGCGCCAGCAGCAGCGACAGGGCGATTGGGACGCAGTATTTT.

The chain links TRBV6-5 to TRBJ1-2; weak D call: TRBD1 (6 bases). The germline V and J ends were trimmed by 0 bases and 1 base, with 12 bases remaining between them. Germline loops: CDR1 MNHEY, CDR2 SVGAGI. This CDR3 comprises 16 residues. In nucleotides, the CDR3 is TGTGCCAGCAGTTACTCTACAGGGCCCCTTAACTATGGCTACACCTTC. Protein: CASSYSTGPLNYGYTF.

The chain carries TRBV19 and TRBJ1-3; D is ambiguous. Per the germline V gene, CDR1 is LNHDA and CDR2 is SQIVND (reference sequence). Deletions cut 5 bases from V and 1 base from J, with 9 bases between. The CDR3 runs 14 residues. The CDR3 sequence is CASSQTSSGNTIYF. Written as DNA, the CDR3 is TGTGCCAGTAGTCAGACAAGTTCTGGAAACACCATATATTTT.

This chain connects TRBV19 to TRBJ1-1; D is ambiguous. V dropped 3 bases and J dropped 11 bases, with 10 bases sitting between them. CDR1 and CDR2 (germline): LNHDA, SQIVND (reference sequence). CDR3 size: 11 residues. The CDR3 region has the DNA TGTGCCAGTAGTATCGGAGCGAGGGCTTTCTTT. This codes for CASSIGARAFF.